Shown below are 29 T cell receptor beta chains from a single sample sequenced in a study of T cells in narcolepsy. This table comes from immunoSEQ multiplex PCR, and its TCRdb copy is limited to in-frame clones, with some not included. Here the sample spans over 40,000 clones, about 87% being singletons. Sequencing was done on a sample of CD45RA- memory CD4+ T cells from PBMCs. The receptor source for this set is a human donor with narcolepsy.

The chain carries TRBV5-1 and TRBJ1-4; tentative D call: TRBD1 (5 bases). CDR1 is SGHRS and CDR2 is YFSETQ in the germline V gene. Trimming cost V 2 bases and J 0 bases, with 8 bases left between them. This CDR3 comprises 15 residues. The CDR3 sequence: CASSFEGATNEKLFF. The DNA of the CDR3 is TGCGCCAGCAGCTTCGAAGGGGCAACTAATGAAAAACTGTTTTTT.

CDR3 loop: CASLRNTEAFF. Written as DNA, the CDR3 is TGTGCCAGTCTCAGGAACACTGAAGCTTTCTTT. The rearrangement links TRBV25-1 to TRBJ1-1; D unresolved. This CDR3 contains 11 residues. From germline, CDR1 is MGHDK and CDR2 SYGVNS. Trimming shortened V by 9 bases and J by 1 base, and 6 bases separated the two germline ends.

The rearrangement joins TRBV10-3 to TRBJ2-7; D is undetermined. The CDR3 contains 11 residues. V was pared by 1 base and J by 6 bases, with 4 bases between. Germline V lookup: CDR1 ENHRY, CDR2 SYGVKD. The CDR3 bases are TGTGCCATCAGTGAGTTGGGCGAGCAGTACTTC. Protein sequence: CAISELGEQYF.

This chain links TRBV19 with TRBJ1-5, with D perhaps matching TRBD1 (5 bases). From germline, CDR1 is LNHDA and CDR2 SQIVND (reference sequence). Trimming stripped 4 bases from V and 4 bases from J, with 8 bases between. The CDR3 covers 13 residues. CDR3 DNA sequence: TGTGCCAGTAGTACCCGACAGAATCAGCCCCAGCATTTT. Translation gives CASSTRQNQPQHF. Combining the CDR3 with reference TRBV19 and TRBJ1-5 gives the whole variable domain DGGITQSPKYLFRKEGQNVTLSCEQNLNHDAMYWYRQDPGQGLRLIYYSQIVNDFQKGDIAEGYSVSREKKESFPLTVTSAQKNPTAFYLCASSTRQNQPQHFGDGTRLSIL.

The J gene is TRBJ2-2, the V gene TRBV5-5, with 8 bases fitting TRBD2. The germline V gene has CDR1 SGHKS and CDR2 YYEKEE (reference sequence). The CDR3 has 15 amino acids. The V gene end was trimmed by 3 bases and the J gene end by 4 bases; junction bases not matched to a gene: 5. This CDR3 reads CASSWGTSRTGELFF. The CDR3 region has the DNA TGTGCCAGCAGCTGGGGGACTAGTCGCACCGGGGAGCTGTTTTTT.

In the case of this clone: Distinct nucleotide sequences in the sample also encode this CDR3. This rearrangement joins TRBV2 to TRBJ1-2; unclear D gene. The CDR3 loop spans 11 amino acids. Germline V gene data show CDR1 as SNHLY and CDR2 as FYNNEI. The V and J ends lost 9 bases and 5 bases respectively, with 10 bases between them. The CDR3 is CASSQEYGYTF. The CDR3, as DNA: TGTGCCAGTTCGCAGGAATATGGCTACACCTTC. Looking up the rest from reference TRBV2 and TRBJ1-2 gives the full variable domain: EPEVTQTPSHQVTQMGQEVILRCVPISNHLYFYWYRQILGQKVEFLVSFYNNEISEKSEIFDDQFSVERPDGSNFTLKIRSTKLEDSAMYFCASSQEYGYTFGSGTRLTVV.

The chain recombines TRBV7-2 with TRBJ1-5, with D possibly being TRBD1 (5 bases). Germline assignment: CDR1 SGHTA and CDR2 FQGNSA. V lost 5 bases, J lost 4 bases, and 9 bases lay in between. The CDR3 consists of 13 residues. The CDR3 region has the DNA TGTGCCAGCAGCCGACAGACAAATCAGCCCCAGCATTTT. Translating it yields CASSRQTNQPQHF.

The chain joins TRBV30 to TRBJ2-7; TRBD1 might be the D (6 bases). CDR1 GTSNPN and CDR2 SVGIG come from the germline V gene (reference sequence). V lost 5 bases and J 5 bases, leaving 10 bases between the germline ends. This CDR3 is built from 11 residues. CDR3 sequence: CAWGEGDEQYF. DNA for the CDR3: TGTGCCTGGGGCGAGGGGGACGAGCAGTACTTC.

V gene TRBV13 combines with J gene TRBJ2-5, with 8 bases matching TRBD2. The junction had 7 bases not matched to a gene; V was cut back by 2 bases and J by 5 bases. The CDR3 spans 15 residues. Germline values: CDR1 PRHDT, CDR2 FYEKMQ (reference sequence). The CDR3 here is CASSLRTSGAETQYF. For the CDR3, the DNA is TGTGCCAGCAGCTTACGAACTAGCGGTGCGGAGACCCAGTACTTC.

V and J are TRBV7-2 and TRBJ1-4; D ambiguous. Germline V gene sequence: CDR1 SGHTA, CDR2 FQGNSA. The length of the CDR3 is 15 residues. The V end lost 1 base, the J end lost 0 bases, and 6 bases lay between the germline ends. DNA of the CDR3: TGTGCCAGCAGCTTAGGCTACGCAACTAATGAAAAACTGTTTTTT. This gives the protein CASSLGYATNEKLFF.

CDR3 in amino acids: CASSLETLGTDTQYF. The CDR3 nucleotides read TGTGCCAGCAGCTTAGAAACCCTTGGCACAGATACGCAGTATTTT. This chain connects TRBV11-3 to TRBJ2-3, with D unclear. CDR3 length: 15 residues. Trimming took 0 bases from V and 1 from J, leaving 8 bases between them. In germline, CDR1 is SGHNT, CDR2 YENEEA. The variable domain in full, with the rest retrieved from reference TRBV11-3 and TRBJ2-3, is EAGVVQSPRYKIIEKKQPVAFWCNPISGHNTLYWYLQNLGQGPELLIRYENEEAVDDSQLPKDRFSAERLKGVDSTLKIQPAELGDSAVYLCASSLETLGTDTQYFGPGTRLTVL.

V is TRBV5-1 and J is TRBJ2-1; 7 nucleotides align to TRBD2. The germline V gene has CDR1 SGHRS and CDR2 YFSETQ. With V trimmed by 5 bases and J by 5 bases, 10 bases remained unmatched. The CDR3 consists of 15 residues. The CDR3 reads CASRAFSGAHNEQFF. The CDR3, as DNA: TGCGCCAGCAGAGCGTTCAGCGGGGCGCACAATGAGCAGTTCTTC. Full variable domain (missing parts from reference TRBV5-1 and TRBJ2-1): KAGVTQTPRYLIKTRGQQVTLSCSPISGHRSVSWYQQTPGQGLQFLFEYFSETQRNKGNFPGRFSGRQFSNSRSEMNVSTLELGDSALYLCASRAFSGAHNEQFFGPGTRLTVL.

This sequence joins TRBV2 and TRBJ1-5; D is perhaps TRBD1 (6 bases). V was trimmed by 9 bases and J by 0 bases, leaving 9 bases between them. The germline CDR1 and CDR2 sequences are SNHLY and FYNNEI. CDR3 size: 13 residues. The CDR3 nucleotides are TGTGCCAGAGGACAGCTTAGCAATCAGCCCCAGCATTTT. It yields the protein CARGQLSNQPQHF.

The J gene is TRBJ1-6, the V gene TRBV7-2; D possibly corresponds to TRBD1 (6 bases). CDR1 is SGHTA, CDR2 FQGNSA, per germline. Deletions cut 1 base from V and 7 bases from J, with 14 bases between. The CDR3 runs to 16 residues. The CDR3 spells CASSLDGGAKNSPLHF. The CDR3 DNA sequence: TGTGCCAGCAGCTTAGATGGGGGGGCGAAAAATTCACCCCTCCACTTT.

The chain combines TRBV6-5 with TRBJ1-2; D unclear. The CDR3 totals 11 residues. Germline-derived CDR1 and CDR2 are MNHEY and SVGAGI. V was pared by 4 bases and J by 4 bases, with 4 bases between. The CDR3 loop is CASSSGYGYTF. CDR3 sequence (DNA): TGTGCCAGCAGTTCAGGCTATGGCTACACCTTC.

This clone was observed a few times. The chain carries TRBV7-2 and TRBJ2-2, with D possibly matching TRBD1 (6 bases). CDR3 length: 15 residues. Trimming cost V 0 bases and J 2 bases, with 7 bases left between them. CDR1 is SGHTA and CDR2 is FQGNSA in the germline V gene. CDR3 nucleotide sequence: TGTGCCAGCAGCTTAGCACAGGGAAACACCGGGGAGCTGTTTTTT. This translates into CASSLAQGNTGELFF.

The CDR3 spells CASSSTGQNTGELFF. The CDR3 coding sequence is TGTGCCAGCAGCTCCACGGGACAAAACACCGGGGAGCTGTTTTTT. The chain couples TRBV5-6 to TRBJ2-2; D is perhaps TRBD1 (6 bases). CDR1 is SGHDT, CDR2 YYEEEE, per germline. Trimming shortened V by 3 bases and J by 2 bases, and 11 bases separated the two germline ends. This CDR3 is built from 15 residues.

This clone has just a few counts. The chain links TRBV28 to TRBJ1-3; D not resolved. In germline, CDR1 is MDHEN, CDR2 SYDVKM. The V end lost 5 bases, the J end lost 0 bases, and 17 bases lay between the germline ends. This CDR3 is 17 amino acids long. CDR3 sequence: CASSAQKTSFSGNTIYF. Written as DNA, the CDR3 is TGTGCCAGCAGTGCCCAAAAAACCTCTTTCTCTGGAAACACCATATATTTT.

The rearrangement joins TRBV10-3 to TRBJ2-5, with D possibly being TRBD1 (6 bases). The CDR3 totals 13 residues. Trimming removed 1 base from V and 5 bases from J, with 8 bases in between. Per germline, CDR1 ENHRY and CDR2 SYGVKD. The CDR3 spells CAISEYRVETQYF. Written as DNA, the CDR3 is TGTGCCATCAGTGAGTACAGGGTTGAGACCCAGTACTTC.

The rearrangement joins TRBV11-2 to TRBJ2-5, with D perhaps TRBD2 (5 bases). Germline CDR1 reads SGHAT; CDR2 reads FQNNGV. Trimming took off 4 bases at V and 5 bases at J, with 11 bases between the two ends. There are 13 residues in the CDR3. This CDR3 is CASSSGVMETQYF. The CDR3 DNA follows: TGTGCCAGCAGCTCCGGGGTGATGGAGACCCAGTACTTC.

V is TRBV11-3 and J is TRBJ2-3; 8 bases line up with TRBD2. CDR1 SGHNT and CDR2 YENEEA come from the germline V gene. Trimming at V came to 5 bases and at J to 4 bases, leaving 8 bases not matched to a gene. The CDR3 runs to 15 residues. As DNA, the CDR3 is TGTGCCAGCAGCCTAAACGGGGGGGCGTCAGATACGCAGTATTTT. Translating it yields CASSLNGGASDTQYF. Full variable domain (missing parts from reference TRBV11-3 and TRBJ2-3): EAGVVQSPRYKIIEKKQPVAFWCNPISGHNTLYWYLQNLGQGPELLIRYENEEAVDDSQLPKDRFSAERLKGVDSTLKIQPAELGDSAVYLCASSLNGGASDTQYFGPGTRLTVL.

The J gene is TRBJ2-7, the V gene TRBV5-4, with 7 bases identical to TRBD1. The CDR3 is made up of 14 amino acids. V trimming: 3 bases; J trimming: 2 bases; junction bases outside the gene matches: 5. The V gene's germline CDR1 is SGHNT and CDR2 YYREEE (reference sequence). CDR3 nucleotides: TGTGCCAGCAGCTCCGGGACAGACACCTACGAGCAGTACTTC. The encoded protein is CASSSGTDTYEQYF.

The chain employs TRBV9 and TRBJ2-3, with D unclear. Germline assignment: CDR1 SGDLS and CDR2 YYNGEE. The V and J ends lost 0 bases and 2 bases respectively, with 4 bases between them. The CDR3 runs 13 residues. CDR3 residues: CASSVAPTDTQYF. CDR3 coding DNA: TGTGCCAGCAGCGTAGCCCCCACAGATACGCAGTATTTT.

The chain joins TRBV14 to TRBJ2-2; maybe TRBD2 (6 bases). Germline CDR1 is SGHDN and CDR2 is FVKESK. The V and J ends lost 4 bases and 4 bases respectively, with 16 bases between them. CDR3 length: 16 residues. The CDR3 DNA is TGTGCCAGCAGCCTGCGGGGCCCGGGCGGCACCGGGGAGCTGTTTTTT. Its protein is CASSLRGPGGTGELFF.

The chain couples TRBV19 to TRBJ2-7, with TRBD1 matching over 11 bases. Germline trimming cut 10 bases from V and 2 bases from J; bases unmatched to any gene: 16. The CDR3 is made up of 17 amino acids. CDR1 and CDR2 (germline): LNHDA, SQIVND (reference sequence). The CDR3 loop reads CATTGTGGSGYPYEQYF. DNA of the CDR3: TGTGCCACCACCGGGACAGGGGGTAGCGGGTACCCCTACGAGCAGTACTTC.

The chain joins TRBV7-9 to TRBJ1-3; D gene unclear. The ends were cut back, 2 bases at V and 0 bases at J, with 5 bases in the middle. The CDR3 has 14 residues. CDR1 and CDR2 from the germline V gene are SEHNR and FQNEAQ (reference sequence). CDR3 sequence reads: CASSLNISGNTIYF. For the CDR3, the DNA is TGTGCCAGCAGCTTAAACATCTCTGGAAACACCATATATTTT.

This chain connects TRBV10-1 to TRBJ2-3, with 9 positions matching TRBD2. Germline CDR1 and CDR2: WNHNN and SYGVQD (reference sequence). The CDR3 is 15 residues long. V dropped 5 bases and J dropped 0; count of bases not matched to a gene: 3. CDR3 sequence: CASSKTSGSTDTQYF. The CDR3 DNA follows: TGCGCCAGCAGTAAAACTAGCGGGAGCACAGATACGCAGTATTTT.

This clone was picked up a small number of times. This chain connects TRBV7-2 to TRBJ2-3; no clear D. CDR1 and CDR2 from the germline V gene are SGHTA and FQGNSA. V was clipped by 3 bases and J by 0 bases, with 13 bases between them. This CDR3 spans 16 amino acids. CDR3 protein: CASSFVGGSSTDTQYF. CDR3 DNA sequence: TGTGCCAGCAGCTTTGTCGGCGGATCTAGCACAGATACGCAGTATTTT.

This chain links TRBV6-5 with TRBJ2-3; D remains ambiguous. The V gene lost 6 bases and the J gene lost 1 base, with 14 bases spanning the gap. CDR1 and CDR2 (germline): MNHEY, SVGAGI. CDR3 size: 15 residues. As DNA, the CDR3 is TGTGCCAGCAGCCAGACGTTTGGCGGCACAGATACGCAGTATTTT. Residues: CASSQTFGGTDTQYF.